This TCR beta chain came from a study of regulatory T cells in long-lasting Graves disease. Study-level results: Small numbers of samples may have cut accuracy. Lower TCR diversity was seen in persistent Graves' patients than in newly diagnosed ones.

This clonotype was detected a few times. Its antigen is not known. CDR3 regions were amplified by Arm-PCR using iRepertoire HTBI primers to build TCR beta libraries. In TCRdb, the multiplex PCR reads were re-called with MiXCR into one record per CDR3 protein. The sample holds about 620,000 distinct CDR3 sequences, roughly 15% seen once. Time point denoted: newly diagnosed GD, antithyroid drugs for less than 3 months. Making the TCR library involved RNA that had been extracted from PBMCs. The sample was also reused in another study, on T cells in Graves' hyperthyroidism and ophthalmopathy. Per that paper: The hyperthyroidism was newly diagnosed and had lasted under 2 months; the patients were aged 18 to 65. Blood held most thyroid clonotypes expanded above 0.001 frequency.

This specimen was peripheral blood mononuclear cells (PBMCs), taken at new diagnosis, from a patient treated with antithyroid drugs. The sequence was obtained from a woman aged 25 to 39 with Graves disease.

Written as DNA, the CDR3 is TGCAGTGCCCCCCGACAAGGCCCGCACGAGCAGTACTTC. Protein sequence: CSAPRQGPHEQYF. V gene TRBV20-1 combines with J gene TRBJ2-7; D remains unclear. The V and J ends lost 6 bases and 5 bases respectively, with 17 bases between them. This CDR3 has 13 residues. Germline V gene data show CDR1 as DFQATT and CDR2 as SNEGSKA (reference sequence).